The clone carrying this T cell receptor (beta chain) was recorded many times. Everyone who donated was a Caucasian adult who lived in Nashville, Tennessee. The CDR3 runs 13 residues. CDR1 MNHNS and CDR2 SASEGT come from the germline V gene. The V and J ends lost 4 bases and 1 base respectively, with 7 bases between them. Genomic DNA from each subset was divided evenly over several immunoSEQ plates. Authors' analysis steps: For the immunoSEQ data, sequences were junction-only without quality scores, so filtering differed. Generated by immunoSEQ multiplex PCR, the TCRdb table keeps only in-frame clones and is missing some. V and J calls plus clone size are reproduced from that table; the DNA served to infer D and trimming. Counted here are about 490,000 clones, approximately 80% occurring once; the ten biggest clones make up 10% to 15%. This sample stems from a study of shared clonotypes between healthy human individuals.

Sequenced input: PBMCs. This receptor was obtained from a woman aged 40 to 50 in good health. Some clones in this sample may be carry-over from other donors' samples. The J gene is TRBJ1-1, the V gene TRBV6-1; D may be TRBD1 (5 bases). CDR3 region: CASSGQPNTEAFF. CDR3 DNA sequence: TGTGCCAGCAGTGGACAGCCGAACACTGAAGCTTTCTTT.